This TCR beta chain was obtained from a study of CD8+ T cells in alopecia areata. In germline, CDR1 is SGDLS, CDR2 YYNGEE. The V gene lost 1 base and the J gene lost 1 base, with 9 bases spanning the gap. The CDR3 contains 14 residues. After isolation, RNA underwent reverse transcription to generate cDNA as the sequencing template. Clones were read by immunoSEQ multiplex PCR, and TCRdb kept only the in-frame ones, dropping some. Here the sample spans about 42,000 clones, about two thirds being singletons. Treatment: oral pan-JAK inhibitor, 5-10 mg twice daily. The table lists this clone with a count of one.

V and J are TRBV9 and TRBJ2-7; D gene unclear. The sequences come from CD8+ T cells sorted from blood, collected at week 4, from a patient treated with tofacitinib. The TCR sequence derives from a human donor with alopecia areata. CDR3 coding DNA: TGTGCCAGCAGCGTATATGCAGGATCCTACGAGCAGTACTTC. Translating gives CASSVYAGSYEQYF.